The entry below gives a single T cell receptor (beta chain) sequence along with its context. Here immunoSEQ multiplex PCR was the method, and the copy in TCRdb shows in-frame clones only, minus some. This sample has about 120,000 clones, with roughly 84% found just once. The record originates from a study of control samples from healthy donors and cancer patients. With V trimmed by 9 bases and J by 0 bases, 8 bases remained unmatched. The germline CDR1 and CDR2 sequences are SNHLY and FYNNEI. The CDR3 consists of 14 residues. Sequencing input: blood. The TCR was taken from a man younger than 35 in good health. This chain uses TRBV2 with TRBJ2-7, with 7 bases fitting TRBD1. The CDR3, as DNA: TGTGCCAGTCAGGGACAGTCAAGCTCCTACGAGCAGTACTTC. Its translation is CASQGQSSSYEQYF.